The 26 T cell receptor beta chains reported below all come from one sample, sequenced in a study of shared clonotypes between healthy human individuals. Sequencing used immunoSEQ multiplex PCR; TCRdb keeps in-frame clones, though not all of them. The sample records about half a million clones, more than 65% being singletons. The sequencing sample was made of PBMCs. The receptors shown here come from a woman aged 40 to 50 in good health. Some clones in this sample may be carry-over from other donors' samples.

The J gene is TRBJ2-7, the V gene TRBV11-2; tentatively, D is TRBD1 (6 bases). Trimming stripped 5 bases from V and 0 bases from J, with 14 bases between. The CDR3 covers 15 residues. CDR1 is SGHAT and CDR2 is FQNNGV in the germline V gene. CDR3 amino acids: CASSQGQGFSYEQYF. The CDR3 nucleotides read TGTGCCAGCAGCCAGGGGCAGGGGTTCTCCTACGAGCAGTACTTC.

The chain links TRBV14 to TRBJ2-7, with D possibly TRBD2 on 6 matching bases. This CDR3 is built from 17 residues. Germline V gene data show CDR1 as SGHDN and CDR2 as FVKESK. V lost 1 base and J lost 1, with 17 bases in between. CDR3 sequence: CASSQGFTGARSYEQYF. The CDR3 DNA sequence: TGTGCCAGCAGCCAAGGGTTCACGGGAGCCCGGTCCTACGAGCAGTACTTC.

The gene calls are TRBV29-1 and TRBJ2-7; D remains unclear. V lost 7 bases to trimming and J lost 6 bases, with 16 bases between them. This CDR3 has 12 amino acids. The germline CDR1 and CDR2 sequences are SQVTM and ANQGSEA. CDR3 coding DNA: TGCAGCGCCGAAACAGCGATCTCCGAGCAGTACTTC. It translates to CSAETAISEQYF.

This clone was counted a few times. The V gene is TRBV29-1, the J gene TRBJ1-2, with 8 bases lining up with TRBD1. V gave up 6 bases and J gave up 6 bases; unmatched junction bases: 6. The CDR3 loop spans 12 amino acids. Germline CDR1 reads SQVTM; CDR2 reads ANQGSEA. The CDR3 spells CSVGTGGNGYTF. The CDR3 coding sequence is TGCAGCGTAGGGACAGGCGGCAATGGCTACACCTTC.

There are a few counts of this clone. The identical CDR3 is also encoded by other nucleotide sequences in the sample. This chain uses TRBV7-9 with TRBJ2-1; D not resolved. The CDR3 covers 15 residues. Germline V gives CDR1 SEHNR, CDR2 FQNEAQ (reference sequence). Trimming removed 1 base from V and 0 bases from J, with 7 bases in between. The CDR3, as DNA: TGTGCCAGCAGCTTAGGGGTGGGCTCCTACAATGAGCAGTTCTTC. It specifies CASSLGVGSYNEQFF.

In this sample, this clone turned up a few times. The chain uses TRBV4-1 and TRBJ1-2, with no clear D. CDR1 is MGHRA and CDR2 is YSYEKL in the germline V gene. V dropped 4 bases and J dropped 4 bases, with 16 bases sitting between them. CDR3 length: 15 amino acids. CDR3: CASSPNTLGLYGYTF. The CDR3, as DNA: TGCGCCAGCAGCCCGAATACCTTAGGACTCTATGGCTACACCTTC.

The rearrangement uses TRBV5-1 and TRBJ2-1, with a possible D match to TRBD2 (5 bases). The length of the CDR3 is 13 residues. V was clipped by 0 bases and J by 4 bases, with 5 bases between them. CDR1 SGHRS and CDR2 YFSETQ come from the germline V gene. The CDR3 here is CASSLGLYNEQFF. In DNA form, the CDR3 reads TGCGCCAGCAGCTTGGGACTATACAATGAGCAGTTCTTC.

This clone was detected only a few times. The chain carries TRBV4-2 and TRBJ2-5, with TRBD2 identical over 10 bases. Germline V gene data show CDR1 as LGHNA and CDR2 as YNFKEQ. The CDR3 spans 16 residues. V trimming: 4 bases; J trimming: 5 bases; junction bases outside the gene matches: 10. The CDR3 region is CASSLPGLAGAETQYF. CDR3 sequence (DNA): TGTGCCAGCAGCCTTCCGGGCCTAGCGGGAGCGGAGACCCAGTACTTC.

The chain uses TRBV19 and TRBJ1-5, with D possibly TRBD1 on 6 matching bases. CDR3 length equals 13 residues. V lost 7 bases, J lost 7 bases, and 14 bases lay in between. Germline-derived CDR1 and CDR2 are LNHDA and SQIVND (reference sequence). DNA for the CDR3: TGTGCCAGTAAGGAGGGGGTCTGGCAGCCCCAGCATTTT. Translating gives CASKEGVWQPQHF. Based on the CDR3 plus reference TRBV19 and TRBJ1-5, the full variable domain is DGGITQSPKYLFRKEGQNVTLSCEQNLNHDAMYWYRQDPGQGLRLIYYSQIVNDFQKGDIAEGYSVSREKKESFPLTVTSAQKNPTAFYLCASKEGVWQPQHFGDGTRLSIL.

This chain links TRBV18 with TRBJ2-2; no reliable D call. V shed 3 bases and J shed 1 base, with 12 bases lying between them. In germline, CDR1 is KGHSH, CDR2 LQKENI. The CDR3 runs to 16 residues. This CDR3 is CASSPWPGLNTGELFF. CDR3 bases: TGTGCCAGCTCACCTTGGCCGGGTCTGAACACCGGGGAGCTGTTTTTT.

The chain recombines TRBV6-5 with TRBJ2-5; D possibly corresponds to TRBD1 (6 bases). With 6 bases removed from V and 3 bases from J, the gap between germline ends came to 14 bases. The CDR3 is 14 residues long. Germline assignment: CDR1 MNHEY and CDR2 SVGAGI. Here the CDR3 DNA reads TGTGCCAGCAGACTAACCACAGGGAAAGAGACCCAGTACTTC. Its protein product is CASRLTTGKETQYF.

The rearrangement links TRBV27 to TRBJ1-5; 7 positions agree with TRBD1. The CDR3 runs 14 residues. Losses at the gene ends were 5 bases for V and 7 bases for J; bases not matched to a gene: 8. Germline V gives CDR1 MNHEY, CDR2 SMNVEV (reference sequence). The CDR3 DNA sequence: TGTGCCAGCAGTCGCACAGGGGAAGGCCAGCCCCAGCATTTT. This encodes CASSRTGEGQPQHF.

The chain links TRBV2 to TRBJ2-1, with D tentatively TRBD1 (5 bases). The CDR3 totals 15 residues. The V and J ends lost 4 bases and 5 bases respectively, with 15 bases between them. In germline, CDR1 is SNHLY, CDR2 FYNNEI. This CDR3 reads CASSARQGRNNEQFF. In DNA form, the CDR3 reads TGTGCCAGCAGTGCCCGGCAGGGCAGAAACAATGAGCAGTTCTTC. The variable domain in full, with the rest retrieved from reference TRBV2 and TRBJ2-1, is EPEVTQTPSHQVTQMGQEVILRCVPISNHLYFYWYRQILGQKVEFLVSFYNNEISEKSEIFDDQFSVERPDGSNFTLKIRSTKLEDSAMYFCASSARQGRNNEQFFGPGTRLTVL.

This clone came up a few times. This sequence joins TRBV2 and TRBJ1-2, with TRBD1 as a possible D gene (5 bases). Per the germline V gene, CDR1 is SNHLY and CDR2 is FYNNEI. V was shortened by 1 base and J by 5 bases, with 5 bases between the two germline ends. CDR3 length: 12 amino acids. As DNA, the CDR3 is TGTGCCAGCAGTGAAGGGGGGTATGGCTACACCTTC. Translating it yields CASSEGGYGYTF.

The CDR3: CASSLVGGLATGELFF. CDR3 in DNA: TGTGCCAGCAGCTTAGTTGGCGGACTAGCCACCGGGGAGCTGTTTTTT. The rearrangement links TRBV11-2 to TRBJ2-2, with TRBD2 matching 8 bases. Germline CDR1 SGHAT, CDR2 FQNNGV. Trimming took 1 base from V and 4 from J; bases not matched to a gene: 5. The CDR3 totals 16 residues.

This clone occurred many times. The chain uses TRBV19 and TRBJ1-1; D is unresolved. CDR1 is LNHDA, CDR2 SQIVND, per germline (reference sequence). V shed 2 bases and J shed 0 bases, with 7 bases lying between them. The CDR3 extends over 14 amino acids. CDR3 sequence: CASSILGLNTEAFF. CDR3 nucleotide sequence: TGTGCCAGTAGTATACTAGGGCTGAACACTGAAGCTTTCTTT.

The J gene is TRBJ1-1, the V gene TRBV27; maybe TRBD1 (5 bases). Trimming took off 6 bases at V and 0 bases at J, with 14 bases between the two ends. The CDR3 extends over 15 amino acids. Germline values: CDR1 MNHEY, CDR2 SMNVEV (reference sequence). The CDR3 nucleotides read TGTGCCAGCAGCAGACAGAACATCATGAACACTGAAGCTTTCTTT. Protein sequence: CASSRQNIMNTEAFF.

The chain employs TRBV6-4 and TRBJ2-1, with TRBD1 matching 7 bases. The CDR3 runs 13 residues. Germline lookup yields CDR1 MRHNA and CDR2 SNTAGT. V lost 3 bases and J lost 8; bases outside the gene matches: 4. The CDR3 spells CASSEEGAHEQFF. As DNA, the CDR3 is TGTGCCAGCAGTGAAGAGGGGGCCCATGAGCAGTTCTTC.

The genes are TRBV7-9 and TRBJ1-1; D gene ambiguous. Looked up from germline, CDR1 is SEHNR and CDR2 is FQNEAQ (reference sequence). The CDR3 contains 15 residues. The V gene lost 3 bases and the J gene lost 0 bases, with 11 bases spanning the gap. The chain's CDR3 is CASSLVGGLNTEAFF. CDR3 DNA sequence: TGTGCCAGCAGCTTGGTGGGAGGGTTGAACACTGAAGCTTTCTTT.

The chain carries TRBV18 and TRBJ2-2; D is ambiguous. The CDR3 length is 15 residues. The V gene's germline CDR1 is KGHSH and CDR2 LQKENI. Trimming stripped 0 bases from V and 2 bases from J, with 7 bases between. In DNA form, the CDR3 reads TGTGCCAGCTCACCACCGTGGGGAAACACCGGGGAGCTGTTTTTT. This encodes CASSPPWGNTGELFF.

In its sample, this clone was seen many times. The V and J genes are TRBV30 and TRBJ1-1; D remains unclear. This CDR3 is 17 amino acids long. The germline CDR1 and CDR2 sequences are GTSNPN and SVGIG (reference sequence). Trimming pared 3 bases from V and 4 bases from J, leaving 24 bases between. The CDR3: CAWSASLTSTLGTEAFF. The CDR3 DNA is TGTGCCTGGAGCGCCAGTCTTACCTCAACCTTGGGCACTGAAGCTTTCTTT.

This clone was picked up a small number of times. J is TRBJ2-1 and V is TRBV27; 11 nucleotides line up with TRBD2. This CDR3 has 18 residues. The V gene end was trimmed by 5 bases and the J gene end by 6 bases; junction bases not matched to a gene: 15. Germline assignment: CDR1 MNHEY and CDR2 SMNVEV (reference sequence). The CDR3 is CASSQIAGGPGISNEQFF. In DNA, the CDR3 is TGTGCCAGCAGTCAAATAGCGGGAGGGCCGGGGATATCCAATGAGCAGTTCTTC.

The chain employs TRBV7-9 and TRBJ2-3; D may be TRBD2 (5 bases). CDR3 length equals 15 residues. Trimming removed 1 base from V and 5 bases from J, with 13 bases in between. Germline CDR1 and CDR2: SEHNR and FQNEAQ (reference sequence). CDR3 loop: CASSLDGKVLDTQYF. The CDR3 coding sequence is TGTGCCAGCAGCTTAGACGGGAAGGTCTTAGATACGCAGTATTTT.

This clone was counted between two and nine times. The CDR3 region is CASSYFRGEKLFF. CDR3 DNA: TGTGCCAGCAGTTACTTTAGGGGTGAGAAACTGTTTTTT. The V gene is TRBV6-6, the J gene TRBJ1-4; maybe TRBD1 (5 bases). V shed 1 base and J shed 11 bases, with 11 bases lying between them. The CDR3 covers 13 residues. CDR1 and CDR2 (germline): MNHNY, SVGAGI (reference sequence).

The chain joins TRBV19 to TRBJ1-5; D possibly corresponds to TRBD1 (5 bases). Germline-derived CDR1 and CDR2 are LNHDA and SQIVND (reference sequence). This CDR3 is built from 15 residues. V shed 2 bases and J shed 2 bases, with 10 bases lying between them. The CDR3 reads CASSIPSGGNQPQHF. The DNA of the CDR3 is TGTGCCAGTAGTATACCTTCGGGGGGCAATCAGCCCCAGCATTTT. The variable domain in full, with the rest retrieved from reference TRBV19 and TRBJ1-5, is DGGITQSPKYLFRKEGQNVTLSCEQNLNHDAMYWYRQDPGQGLRLIYYSQIVNDFQKGDIAEGYSVSREKKESFPLTVTSAQKNPTAFYLCASSIPSGGNQPQHFGDGTRLSIL.

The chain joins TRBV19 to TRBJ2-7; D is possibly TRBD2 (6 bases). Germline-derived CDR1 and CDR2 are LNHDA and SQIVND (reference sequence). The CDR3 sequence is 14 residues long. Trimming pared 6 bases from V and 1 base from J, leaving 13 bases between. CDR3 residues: CASSYRDFSYEQYF. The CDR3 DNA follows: TGTGCCAGTAGCTACCGGGACTTTTCCTACGAGCAGTACTTC.